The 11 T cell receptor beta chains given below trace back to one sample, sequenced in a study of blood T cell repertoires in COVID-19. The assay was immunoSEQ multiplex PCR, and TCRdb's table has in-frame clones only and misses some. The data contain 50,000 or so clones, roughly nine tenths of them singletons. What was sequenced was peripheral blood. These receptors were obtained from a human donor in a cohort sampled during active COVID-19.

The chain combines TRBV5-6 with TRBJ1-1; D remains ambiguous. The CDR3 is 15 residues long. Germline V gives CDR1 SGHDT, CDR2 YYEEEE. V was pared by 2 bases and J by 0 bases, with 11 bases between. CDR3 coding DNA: TGTGCCAGCAGCTTTTTCAGGATGTTGAACACTGAAGCTTTCTTT. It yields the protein CASSFFRMLNTEAFF. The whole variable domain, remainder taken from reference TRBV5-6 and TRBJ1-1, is DAGVTQSPTHLIKTRGQQVTLRCSPKSGHDTVSWYQQALGQGPQFIFQYYEEEERQRGNFPDRFSGHQFPNYSSELNVNALLLGDSALYLCASSFFRMLNTEAFFGQGTRLTVV.

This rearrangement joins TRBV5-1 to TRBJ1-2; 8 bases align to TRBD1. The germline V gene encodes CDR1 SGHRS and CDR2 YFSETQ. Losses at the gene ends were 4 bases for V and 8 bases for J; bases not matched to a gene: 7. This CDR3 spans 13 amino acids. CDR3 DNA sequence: TGCGCCAGCAGCGTTCGGGGACAGGAAGGCTACACCTTC. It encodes CASSVRGQEGYTF.

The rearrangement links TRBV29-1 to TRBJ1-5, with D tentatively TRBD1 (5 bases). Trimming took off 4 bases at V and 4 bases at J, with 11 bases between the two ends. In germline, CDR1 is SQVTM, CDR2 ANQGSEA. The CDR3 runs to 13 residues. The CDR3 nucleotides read TGCAGCGTTGTGACAGAACCTAATCAGCCCCAGCATTTT. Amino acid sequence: CSVVTEPNQPQHF.

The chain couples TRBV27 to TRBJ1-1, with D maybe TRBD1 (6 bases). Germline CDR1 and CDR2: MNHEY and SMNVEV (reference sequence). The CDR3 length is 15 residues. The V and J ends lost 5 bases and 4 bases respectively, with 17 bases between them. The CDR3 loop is CASSKDRMGATEAFF. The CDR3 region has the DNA TGTGCCAGCAGTAAAGACAGGATGGGGGCCACTGAAGCTTTCTTT.

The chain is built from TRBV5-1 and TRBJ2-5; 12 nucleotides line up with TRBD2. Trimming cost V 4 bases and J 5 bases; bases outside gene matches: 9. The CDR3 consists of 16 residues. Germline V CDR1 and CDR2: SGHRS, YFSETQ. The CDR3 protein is CASSRRTSGVDETQYF. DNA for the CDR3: TGCGCCAGCAGCAGAAGGACTAGCGGGGTCGACGAGACCCAGTACTTC.

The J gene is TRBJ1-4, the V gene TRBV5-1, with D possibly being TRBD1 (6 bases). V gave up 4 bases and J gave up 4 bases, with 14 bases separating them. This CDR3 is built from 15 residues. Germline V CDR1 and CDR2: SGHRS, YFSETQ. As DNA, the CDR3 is TGCGCCAGCAGCCGAATACAGGGAAGTAATGAAAAACTGTTTTTT. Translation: CASSRIQGSNEKLFF.

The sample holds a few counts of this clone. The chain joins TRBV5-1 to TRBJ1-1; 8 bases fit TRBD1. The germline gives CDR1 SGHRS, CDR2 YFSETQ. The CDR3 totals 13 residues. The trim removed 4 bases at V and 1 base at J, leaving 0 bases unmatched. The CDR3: CASSGQGNTEAFF. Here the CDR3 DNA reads TGCGCCAGCAGCGGACAGGGGAACACTGAAGCTTTCTTT.

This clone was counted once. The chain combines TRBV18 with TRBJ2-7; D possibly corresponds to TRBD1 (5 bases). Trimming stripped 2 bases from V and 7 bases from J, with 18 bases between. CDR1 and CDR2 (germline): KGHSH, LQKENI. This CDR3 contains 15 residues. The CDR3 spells CASSPGADPGREQYV. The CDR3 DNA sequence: TGTGCCAGCTCACCAGGGGCGGACCCGGGTCGAGAGCAGTACGTC.

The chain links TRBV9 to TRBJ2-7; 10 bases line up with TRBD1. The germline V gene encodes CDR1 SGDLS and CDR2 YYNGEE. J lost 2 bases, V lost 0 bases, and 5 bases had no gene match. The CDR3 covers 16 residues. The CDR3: CASSVAGTGVAYEQYF. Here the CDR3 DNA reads TGTGCCAGCAGCGTAGCCGGGACAGGGGTGGCCTACGAGCAGTACTTC.

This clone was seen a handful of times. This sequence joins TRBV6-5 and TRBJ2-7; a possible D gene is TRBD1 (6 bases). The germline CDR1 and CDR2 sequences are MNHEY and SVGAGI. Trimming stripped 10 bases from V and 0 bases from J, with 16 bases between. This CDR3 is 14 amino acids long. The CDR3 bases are TGTGCCACCCTAAGGACAGATGCCTCCTACGAGCAGTACTTC. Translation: CATLRTDASYEQYF.

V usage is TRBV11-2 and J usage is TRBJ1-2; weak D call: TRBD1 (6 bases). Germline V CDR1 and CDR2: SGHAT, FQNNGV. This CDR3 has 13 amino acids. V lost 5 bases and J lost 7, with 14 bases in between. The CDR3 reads CASSVGTTSGYTF. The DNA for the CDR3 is TGTGCCAGCAGCGTCGGGACAACTAGTGGCTACACCTTC.